This T cell receptor (beta chain) was observed in a study of CD8+ T cells in alopecia areata. CDR3 length: 12 residues. The V end lost 3 bases, the J end lost 4 bases, and 9 bases lay between the germline ends. Germline V gene lookup returns CDR1 GTSNPN and CDR2 SVGIG (reference sequence). The authors extracted RNA and reverse transcribed it into cDNA as the sequencing template. Sequencing used immunoSEQ multiplex PCR; TCRdb keeps in-frame clones, though not all of them. This repertoire shows about 200,000 clones, more than 30% found once; its top ten account for roughly 0.45%. Specified treatment: oral pan-JAK inhibitor, 5-10 mg twice daily. From alopecia areata patients, lesional scalp punch biopsies and peripheral blood were collected. As concerns this clone: Antigen: not known.

Findings and caveats of the study: Both scalp clonality and the expanded CD8+ clones among the top 100 showed a significant decrease with tofacitinib. Tissue-resident alphabeta T cells belonging to normal skin likewise get sequenced within scalp specimens.

The sequencing used CD4+ T cells sorted from blood, collected between weeks 30 and 35, from a patient treated with tofacitinib. This clonotype originated in a human donor with alopecia areata. V is TRBV30 and J is TRBJ1-1; D is undetermined. CDR3 region: CAWRRSSTEAFF. CDR3 nucleotide sequence: TGTGCCTGGAGAAGGTCGAGCACTGAAGCTTTCTTT.